This entry concerns a single TCR beta chain. The sample is drawn from a study of blood T cell repertoires in COVID-19. Data came from immunoSEQ multiplex PCR; TCRdb stores just in-frame clones and leaves some out. This table holds about 260,000 clones, 80% to 90% found once. The CDR3 is made up of 15 amino acids. V shed 4 bases and J 9 bases; nucleotides not matched to a gene: 9. Germline assignment: CDR1 LGHDT and CDR2 YNNKEL (reference sequence). The participants were between roughly 18 and 100 years old and came from roughly 25 US areas. The sequenced sample was PBMCs or T cells enriched from blood (not recorded which). This chain links TRBV3-1 (or the pseudogene TRBV3-2) with TRBJ2-1, with 10 bases lining up with TRBD2. The sequence derives from a man aged 30-40 years with acute COVID-19. The CDR3 DNA reads TGTGCCAGCAGCCTGAGCGGGGGGGAATGGGGTGAGCAGTTCTTC. It translates to CASSLSGGEWGEQFF.